Sequencing of this T cell receptor beta chain was carried out in a study of T-cell reconstitution after alpha-beta-depleted transplantation in children. CDR3 size: 13 residues. Germline assignment: CDR1 SGDLS and CDR2 YYNGEE. V was clipped by 1 base and J by 4 bases, with 7 bases between them. Preparing the TCRbeta library involved the use of unique molecular identifiers. TCRdb processed the PCR reads anew with MiXCR; each CDR3 protein has one entry. Of some 460,000 distinct CDR3 sequences in the sample, around 15% were seen once. Sequenced material: PBMCs, mostly from graft donor cells, taken 360 days after TCRalphabeta/CD19-depleted stem cell transplant. The origin of this receptor is a boy in the first two years of life who had a stem cell transplant for Wiskott-Aldrich syndrome, so the T cells may come from the graft donor. The V gene is TRBV9, the J gene TRBJ2-3, with no clear D. DNA of the CDR3: TGTGCCAGCAGCGTAATCGGTTCAGATACGCAGTATTTT. Translated, it gives CASSVIGSDTQYF.